This entry concerns a single TCR beta chain. TCRdb re-analysed the 5' RACE reads in MiXCR, keeping a single row per CDR3 protein. The table records fewer than 90,000 distinct CDR3 sequences, 9.5% to 15% of them present only once. The data are from a study of T-cell memory formation after mild COVID-19. CDR1 LGHNA and CDR2 YNFKEQ come from the germline V gene. V was cut by 1 base and J by 1 base, with 8 bases left in between. The CDR3 has 15 residues. Sequences were obtained from PBMCs or a T cell subset sorted from them (not recorded which). V and J are TRBV4-2 and TRBJ1-5; the D is unclear. This TCR was sampled from a young man who had mild COVID-19 (a few samples of this study predate the infection). Cell type and time point are not known. The DNA for the CDR3 is TGTGCCAGCAGCCAAGGGGGAGAAAGCAATCAGCCCCAGCATTTT. Its protein product is CASSQGGESNQPQHF.